These T cell receptor beta chains were read from a single sample in a study of T cells in Graves' hyperthyroidism and ophthalmopathy. In TCRdb, the multiplex PCR reads were re-called with MiXCR into one record per CDR3 protein. The sample lists a few hundred thousand distinct CDR3 sequences; about 15% were seen once. Sequencing used blood. These TCRs come from a woman between 18 and 29 years old with Graves' hyperthyroidism. CDR3s include the opening cysteine and the closing phenylalanine or tryptophan. The order of the fields is CDR3 protein, CDR3 DNA, V gene, J gene, D gene, clone size. A D gene is named only where the DNA matches it firmly. Size is stated for part of the rows, as once, few or many counts, or as a class when the clone is expanded.

CDR3: CSATNPQGEGYGYTF; DNA: TGCAGTGCTACAAACCCCCAGGGGGAGGGCTATGGCTACACCTTC; V: TRBV20-1; J: TRBJ1-2; D: TRBD1; size: few
CDR3: CASSPRSETQYF; DNA: TGTGCCAGTAGCCCCCGTTCAGAGACCCAGTACTTC; V: TRBV19; J: TRBJ2-5; D: .; size: .
CDR3: CASSKPSEAFF; DNA: TGTGCCAGCAGCAAACCCTCCGAGGCTTTCTTT; V: TRBV3-1; J: TRBJ1-1; D: .; size: many
CDR3: CASSYGRNEKLFF; DNA: TGTGCCAGCAGTTACGGACGGAATGAAAAACTGTTTTTT; V: TRBV6-5; J: TRBJ1-4; D: .; size: many
CDR3: CASSYSNGVLIQYF; DNA: TGTGCCAGCAGTTACTCCAATGGGGTGTTGATCCAGTACTTC; V: TRBV6-5; J: TRBJ2-5; D: .; size: many
CDR3: CASSPDMAEAFF; DNA: TGTGCCAGCAGCCCTGACATGGCTGAAGCTTTCTTT; V: TRBV9; J: TRBJ1-1; D: .; size: many
CDR3: CASSQEWGNTGELFF; DNA: TGTGCCAGCAGCCAAGAGTGGGGGAACACCGGGGAGCTGTTTTTT; V: TRBV3-1; J: TRBJ2-2; D: .; size: many
CDR3: CASSELQDRSYEQYF; DNA: TGTGCCAGCAGTGAACTTCAAGATCGGTCCTACGAGCAGTACTTC; V: TRBV6-1; J: TRBJ2-7; D: .; size: .
CDR3: CASSAGTALIPSYEQYF; DNA: TGCGCCAGCAGCGCGGGGACAGCGCTGATACCCTCCTACGAGCAGTACTTC; V: TRBV5-1; J: TRBJ2-7; D: .; size: many
CDR3: CSATPRGLGTEAFF; DNA: TGCAGTGCTACTCCCAGGGGGCTAGGCACTGAAGCTTTCTTT; V: TRBV20-1; J: TRBJ1-1; D: TRBD1; size: many
CDR3: CASSPTSVWETQYF; DNA: TGTGCCAGCTCACCTACTAGCGTATGGGAGACCCAGTACTTC; V: TRBV18; J: TRBJ2-5; D: TRBD2; size: many
CDR3: CASSADRGSDTQYF; DNA: TGTGCCAGCAGCGCAGACAGGGGATCAGATACGCAGTATTTT; V: TRBV7-9; J: TRBJ2-3; D: TRBD1; size: few
CDR3: CASSRTSGGELFF; DNA: TGTGCCAGCAGCCGAACTAGCGGCGGGGAGCTGTTTTTT; V: TRBV12-3/TRBV12-4; J: TRBJ2-2; D: TRBD2; size: few
CDR3: CASSEPRGLRQETQYF; DNA: TGTGCCAGTAGCGAACCCAGGGGGCTGCGACAAGAGACCCAGTACTTC; V: TRBV19; J: TRBJ2-5; D: TRBD1; size: .
CDR3: CSAREGTSEYNEQFF; DNA: TGCAGTGCTAGAGAGGGGACTAGCGAGTACAATGAGCAGTTCTTC; V: TRBV20-1; J: TRBJ2-1; D: TRBD2; size: .
CDR3: CASSLGQGSRYTF; DNA: TGCGCCAGCAGCTTGGGACAGGGGAGTCGCTACACCTTC; V: TRBV5-1; J: TRBJ1-2; D: TRBD1; size: few
CDR3: CASSQTGNSNQPQHF; DNA: TGTGCCAGCAGCCAGACAGGAAATAGCAATCAGCCCCAGCATTTT; V: TRBV9; J: TRBJ1-5; D: .; size: few
CDR3: CAGSSSYEQYF; DNA: TGTGCCGGCTCAAGCTCCTACGAGCAGTACTTC; V: TRBV2; J: TRBJ2-7; D: .; size: many
CDR3: CASSYSGEGNQPQHF; DNA: TGTGCCAGCAGTTACTCGGGGGAGGGCAATCAGCCCCAGCATTTT; V: TRBV6-5; J: TRBJ1-5; D: .; size: many
CDR3: CASSFLRLADRGHEQYF; DNA: TGTGCCAGCAGCTTCCTACGCCTAGCGGACAGGGGGCACGAGCAGTACTTC; V: TRBV7-9; J: TRBJ2-7; D: TRBD1; size: few
CDR3: CASRQTYSYNEQFF; DNA: TGTGCCAGCAGACAGACATATTCCTACAATGAGCAGTTCTTC; V: TRBV11-2; J: TRBJ2-1; D: .; size: many
CDR3: CASSVTSLDTQYF; DNA: TGTGCCAGCAGCGTAACTAGCCTAGATACGCAGTATTTT; V: TRBV9; J: TRBJ2-3; D: .; size: few
CDR3: CASGATRGPETQYF; DNA: TGCGCCAGCGGCGCGACTAGAGGGCCAGAGACCCAGTACTTC; V: TRBV10-2; J: TRBJ2-5; D: .; size: .
CDR3: CASSQVGKGRGELFF; DNA: TGTGCCAGCAGCCAAGTAGGCAAAGGGCGCGGGGAGCTGTTTTTT; V: TRBV4-2; J: TRBJ2-2; D: .; size: .
CDR3: CASEVRAYNSPLHF; DNA: TGTGCCAGCGAGGTCAGGGCCTATAATTCACCCCTCCACTTT; V: TRBV6-1; J: TRBJ1-6; D: .; size: .
CDR3: CASSQVVTGEQFF; DNA: TGTGCCAGTAGTCAGGTGGTTACGGGCGAGCAGTTCTTC; V: TRBV19; J: TRBJ2-1; D: .; size: .
CDR3: CSAYDRGKTEAFF; DNA: TGCAGTGCTTATGACAGGGGGAAGACTGAAGCTTTCTTT; V: TRBV20-1; J: TRBJ1-1; D: TRBD1; size: .
CDR3: CASSSWDRQETQYF; DNA: TGTGCCAGCAGCTCGTGGGACAGACAAGAGACCCAGTACTTC; V: TRBV13; J: TRBJ2-5; D: TRBD1; size: few
CDR3: CAISERPGQGSGGYTF; DNA: TGTGCCATCAGTGAGCGACCGGGTCAGGGGTCGGGAGGCTACACCTTC; V: TRBV10-3; J: TRBJ1-2; D: .; size: .
CDR3: CASSPTQGAEQFF; DNA: TGTGCCAGCAGCCCGACACAGGGGGCCGAGCAGTTCTTC; V: TRBV7-3; J: TRBJ2-1; D: TRBD1; size: many
CDR3: CASSSLSGELFF; DNA: TGTGCCAGCAGCTCCCTTTCCGGGGAGCTGTTTTTT; V: TRBV7-9; J: TRBJ2-2; D: .; size: .
CDR3: CASSLKAGGGSEQYF; DNA: TGTGCCAGCAGCTTAAAGGCGGGAGGCGGTTCCGAGCAGTACTTC; V: TRBV11-2; J: TRBJ2-7; D: TRBD2; size: many
CDR3: CASSQVPSSYEQYF; DNA: TGTGCCAGCAGCCAAGTACCTAGCTCCTACGAGCAGTACTTC; V: TRBV7-3; J: TRBJ2-7; D: .; size: .
CDR3: CSATGANVLTF; DNA: TGCAGTGCGACTGGGGCCAACGTCCTGACTTTC; V: TRBV20-1; J: TRBJ2-6; D: .; size: .
CDR3: CATSDWTGGGETQYF; DNA: TGTGCCACCAGTGATTGGACAGGGGGCGGGGAGACCCAGTACTTC; V: TRBV24-1; J: TRBJ2-5; D: TRBD1; size: few
CDR3: CASRTKGNYGYTF; DNA: TGTGCCAGCAGGACCAAAGGGAACTATGGCTACACCTTC; V: TRBV6-1; J: TRBJ1-2; D: .; size: .
CDR3: CASSPEGQRSFYGYTF; DNA: TGTGCCAGCTCACCGGAGGGACAGAGGAGTTTTTATGGCTACACCTTC; V: TRBV18; J: TRBJ1-2; D: TRBD1; size: few
CDR3: CASSFGQGVQPQHF; DNA: TGTGCCAGCAGTTTCGGGCAGGGGGTTCAGCCCCAGCATTTT; V: TRBV12-3/TRBV12-4; J: TRBJ1-5; D: TRBD1; size: many
CDR3: CASSTTSGGPLSTDTQYF; DNA: TGTGCCAGCAGTACGACTAGCGGGGGACCTCTTAGCACAGATACGCAGTATTTT; V: TRBV6-8; J: TRBJ2-3; D: TRBD2; size: .
CDR3: CASSLVDRVDNSPLHF; DNA: TGCGCCAGCAGCTTGGTGGACAGGGTAGACAATTCACCCCTCCACTTT; V: TRBV5-1; J: TRBJ1-6; D: TRBD1; size: few
CDR3: CASSSIGPNTEAFF; DNA: TGTGCCAGCTCATCGATAGGCCCCAACACTGAAGCTTTCTTT; V: TRBV18; J: TRBJ1-1; D: .; size: many
CDR3: CSASGQGNTEAFF; DNA: TGCAGTGCTTCAGGACAGGGAAACACTGAAGCTTTCTTT; V: TRBV20-1; J: TRBJ1-1; D: TRBD1; size: many
CDR3: CASSLWTSGLYNEQFF; DNA: TGTGCCAGCAGCCTTTGGACTAGCGGACTTTACAATGAGCAGTTCTTC; V: TRBV3-1; J: TRBJ2-1; D: TRBD2; size: few
CDR3: CSVERVGRPPNTGELFF; DNA: TGCAGCGTTGAAAGGGTCGGGAGGCCTCCGAACACCGGGGAGCTGTTTTTT; V: TRBV29-1; J: TRBJ2-2; D: TRBD2; size: .
CDR3: CAISESASGSMAKNIQYF; DNA: TGTGCCATCAGTGAATCGGCTAGCGGGAGCATGGCCAAAAACATTCAGTACTTC; V: TRBV10-3; J: TRBJ2-4; D: TRBD2; size: few
CDR3: CASSSARYEQYF; DNA: TGTGCCAGCAGTTCCGCGAGGTACGAGCAGTACTTC; V: TRBV6-1; J: TRBJ2-7; D: .; size: many
CDR3: CASARAFSAGRYEQYF; DNA: TGTGCCAGCGCCCGAGCCTTTTCGGCGGGACGTTACGAGCAGTACTTC; V: TRBV28; J: TRBJ2-7; D: .; size: many